What follows are 19 T cell receptor beta chains derived from one specimen sequenced in a study of blood T cells in healthy people across ages. A second PCR, run for roughly 7 to 11 cycles, used a sample-barcoded 5' primer plus a J-beta primer mix. TCRdb re-called the 5' RACE reads through MiXCR, storing one row per CDR3 protein. The table shows about 730,000 distinct CDR3 sequences, with roughly 41% occurring only once. The sample taken for sequencing was blood. The receptors stem from a woman aged 55-70 years in good health.

Note on this clonotype: A single base separates this from a much larger clone, so it may be a read error. The chain is built from TRBV7-9 and TRBJ2-7; possibly TRBD1 for D (5 bases). Looked up from germline, CDR1 is SEHNR and CDR2 is FQNEAQ (reference sequence). CDR3 length: 14 amino acids. Trimming removed 4 bases from V and 2 bases from J, with 12 bases in between. The CDR3 spells CASSYRQSPYEQYF. The CDR3 nucleotides are TGTGCCAGCAGCTACAGACAGAGCCCCTACGAGCAGTACTTC.

This clonotype turned up a few times. The chain employs TRBV5-1 and TRBJ2-5; tentative D call: TRBD2 (6 bases). The CDR3 has 15 amino acids. The V end lost 1 base, the J end lost 1 base, and 11 bases lay between the germline ends. CDR1 SGHRS and CDR2 YFSETQ come from the germline V gene. The CDR3 sequence is CASSLSGGVQETQYF. The DNA of the CDR3 is TGCGCCAGCAGCTTGAGCGGCGGGGTCCAAGAGACCCAGTACTTC.

CDR3 sequence (DNA): TGTGCCAGCAGCTTAGGCCTTCAGGGCGAGCAGTACTTC. It specifies CASSLGLQGEQYF. The genes are TRBV11-2 and TRBJ2-5, with a possible D match to TRBD1 (5 bases). Judging by the DNA end, TRBJ2-7 fits better; the J call may be wrong. The CDR3 has 13 amino acids. CDR1 SGHAT and CDR2 FQNNGV come from the germline V gene.

There are many counts of this clonotype. The gene calls are TRBV27 and TRBJ1-2; TRBD1 aligns across 8 bases. Looked up from germline, CDR1 is MNHEY and CDR2 is SMNVEV (reference sequence). CDR3 length: 15 amino acids. After removal of 5 bases from V and 4 bases from J, the junction contained 9 bases not matched to a gene. CDR3 loop: CASSLGQGNRYGYTF. CDR3 bases: TGTGCCAGCAGTCTAGGACAGGGTAATCGCTATGGCTACACCTTC.

The rearrangement joins TRBV19 to TRBJ1-5; tentative D call: TRBD1 (5 bases). The CDR3 is 13 residues long. Germline CDR1 and CDR2: LNHDA and SQIVND (reference sequence). The V gene lost 6 bases and the J gene lost 4 bases, with 10 bases spanning the gap. The CDR3 loop is CASRPQENQPQHF. In DNA, the CDR3 is TGTGCCAGTAGACCACAGGAGAATCAGCCCCAGCATTTT.

This clonotype appeared once. V usage is TRBV7-2 and J usage is TRBJ2-2, with 9 bases aligning to TRBD2. V gave up 6 bases and J gave up 0 bases; unmatched junction bases: 5. CDR3 size: 16 residues. CDR1 and CDR2 (germline): SGHTA, FQGNSA. The CDR3 DNA sequence: TGTGCCAGCAGGTATAGCGGGGGAGCGAACACCGGGGAGCTGTTTTTT. Translation: CASRYSGGANTGELFF.

Comment on this clonotype: One base away lies a much larger clone, so this may be a sequencing read error. The chain couples TRBV10-2 to TRBJ2-5; 9 nucleotides align to TRBD1. V shed 3 bases and J 11 bases; nucleotides not matched to a gene: 10. CDR1 is WSHSY, CDR2 SAAADI, per germline. CDR3 length: 14 residues. The CDR3 loop is CASSDSGQGYGQYF. The CDR3 DNA reads TGCGCCAGCAGTGATTCGGGACAGGGTTACGGGCAGTACTTC.

The chain recombines TRBV28 with TRBJ2-2; 9 positions match TRBD2. CDR3 size: 17 residues. J lost 3 bases, V lost 3 bases, and 8 bases had no gene match. Germline V gene sequence: CDR1 MDHEN, CDR2 SYDVKM. CDR3 residues: CASSFRLLAGYTGELFF. CDR3 nucleotides: TGTGCCAGCAGTTTTCGTCTACTAGCGGGTTACACCGGGGAGCTGTTTTTT.

The rearrangement links TRBV5-1 to TRBJ2-1; a possible D gene is TRBD2 (5 bases). This CDR3 has 12 residues. CDR1 and CDR2 from the germline V gene are SGHRS and YFSETQ. Trimming pared 7 bases from V and 8 bases from J, leaving 13 bases between. The CDR3: CASGLLDYEQFF. The CDR3 nucleotides are TGCGCCAGCGGGTTACTGGACTATGAGCAGTTCTTC.

In this sample, this clonotype turned up once. Possible read error: a much larger clone is one base away. The gene calls are TRBV4-2 and TRBJ2-1, with 11 bases fitting TRBD2. Germline V gives CDR1 LGHNA, CDR2 YNFKEQ. There are 16 residues in the CDR3. V was clipped by 2 bases and J by 6 bases; unmatched bases: 6. The CDR3 sequence: CASSQSGTSGCNEQFF. As DNA, the CDR3 is TGTGCCAGCAGCCAATCCGGGACTAGCGGTTGCAATGAGCAGTTCTTC.

The rearrangement joins TRBV29-1 to TRBJ1-1; 7 bases line up with TRBD1. The CDR3 runs to 12 residues. The germline CDR1 and CDR2 sequences are SQVTM and ANQGSEA. V trimming: 6 bases; J trimming: 5 bases; junction bases outside the gene matches: 6. CDR3 bases: TGCAGCGTGGGGACAGTGAGTACTGAAGCTTTCTTT. Amino acids: CSVGTVSTEAFF. The variable domain in full, with the rest retrieved from reference TRBV29-1 and TRBJ1-1, is SAVISQKPSRDICQRGTSLTIQCQVDSQVTMMFWYRQQPGQSLTLIATANQGSEATYESGFVIDKFPISRPNLTFSTLTVSNMSPEDSSIYLCSVGTVSTEAFFGQGTRLTVV.

Concerning this clonotype: Compared with germline, one end of the junction differs, possibly owing to a read error. This chain uses TRBV20-1 with TRBJ2-5; TRBD1 is a possible D gene (6 bases). Per germline, CDR1 DFQATT and CDR2 SNEGSKA (reference sequence). The length of the CDR3 is 15 residues. CDR3 in amino acids: CSARDTGYSQETRYF. In DNA form, the CDR3 reads TGCAGTGCTAGAGATACAGGGTATTCCCAAGAGACCCGGTACTTC.

The genes are TRBV5-5 and TRBJ2-7, with 10 bases lining up with TRBD1. Judging by the DNA end, TRBJ2-5 fits better; the J call may be wrong. Germline V gives CDR1 SGHKS, CDR2 YYEKEE (reference sequence). This CDR3 region has 15 residues. The CDR3 sequence is CASSLSTGGPETQYF. In nucleotides, the CDR3 is TGTGCCAGCAGCTTGTCGACAGGGGGCCCAGAGACCCAGTACTTC.

This clonotype was recorded a few times. V gene TRBV7-6 combines with J gene TRBJ2-6; D not resolved. Trimming removed 4 bases at V and 3 bases at J, with 13 bases between. Germline CDR1 SGHVS, CDR2 FNYEAQ. CDR3 length: 16 residues. DNA of the CDR3: TGTGCCAGCAGCTCCCGTATGGGTTTTGGGGCCAACGTCCTGACTTTC. This encodes CASSSRMGFGANVLTF.

The table lists this clonotype with a few counts. V is TRBV3-1 and J is TRBJ2-3; no clear D. Germline V CDR1 and CDR2: LGHDT, YNNKEL (reference sequence). The V gene lost 0 bases and the J gene lost 9 bases, with 7 bases spanning the gap. This CDR3 spans 12 amino acids. The CDR3 DNA reads as TGTGCCAGCAGCCAAGAAGTAGAAACGCAGTATTTT. Amino acids: CASSQEVETQYF.

This chain connects TRBV7-6 to TRBJ2-5; 9 positions agree with TRBD2. The assigned J gene may be wrong: the sequence end matches TRBJ2-1 better. This CDR3 has 17 residues. Per germline, CDR1 SGHVS and CDR2 FNYEAQ. Here the CDR3 reads CASSVGQAGGYQETQFF. CDR3 sequence (DNA): TGTGCCAGCAGTGTCGGTCAAGCGGGGGGATACCAAGAGACCCAGTTCTTC.

This clonotype was found a few times. This chain joins TRBV28 and TRBJ1-2; D is possibly TRBD1 (5 bases). This CDR3 has 13 residues. CDR1 MDHEN and CDR2 SYDVKM come from the germline V gene. Between the trimmed V and J ends, which lost 9 bases and 2 bases, there was a span of 13 bases. CDR3: CASWDPWNYGYTF. The CDR3 DNA sequence: TGTGCCAGTTGGGACCCGTGGAACTATGGCTACACCTTC.

The chain has TRBV10-3 and TRBJ1-2, with D maybe TRBD1 (6 bases). Germline V CDR1 and CDR2: ENHRY, SYGVKD. Trimming took 4 bases from V and 3 from J, leaving 12 bases between them. This CDR3 is built from 14 residues. In nucleotides, the CDR3 is TGTGCCATCAGTGTTGACGAGGGGGACTATGGCTACACCTTC. Translated: CAISVDEGDYGYTF.

This CDR3 is CASSKDGDRSPYEQYF. As DNA, the CDR3 is TGTGCCAGCAGCAAAGATGGGGACAGAAGCCCCTACGAGCAGTACTTC. The rearrangement links TRBV21-1 to TRBJ2-7; TRBD1 is the table's D call and was not checked against the DNA. TRBV21-1 has pseudogene status. CDR3 size: 16 residues.